This TCR beta chain was obtained from a study of molecular identifiers for immune sequencing clone quantification listed by TCRdb under 2018. In terms of the full investigation: For a replicate experiment, the RNA from either roughly 18,000 or 92,000 naive CD8 T cells was divided into five aliquots, and four of those aliquots went on to sequencing. This methods study benchmarked molecular-identifier clustering-based TCR repertoire sequencing (MIDCIRS) and TCR RNA copy counting, using CD8 T cells to do so. What the study reported, not specific to this receptor: Spiked-in Jurkat TCR RNA equivalent to a single cell was reported to be detectable even among 800,000 to 1,000,000 naive CD8 T cells. In CMV-specific effector cells, clones with more than 20 RNA copies accounted for over 99% of molecules, whereas in naive cells such clones accounted for under 1%. When barcode sub-clustering was omitted, TCR diversity was inflated by chimeric consensus sequences, with chimeras reaching as high as 47%. Identical TCR molecules sharing a barcode could cause highly expanded clone sizes to be underestimated. About 3 recovered TCR RNA copies per cell were obtained by modeling, versus roughly 9.1 by digital PCR, implying a capture efficiency of 30% to 35%. The naive libraries included spiked-in Jurkat TCR RNA (roughly 9 copies' worth), and this RNA is not part of the donor repertoire.

Turning to this clonotype: Which antigen it targets is not known. Base qualities are missing; no much larger clone stands one base away.

The germline V gene (reference sequence) provides CDR1 MNHEY and CDR2 SMNVEV. V loses 3 bases at its end and J loses 4 bases; junction bases beyond the gene matches: 9. The CDR3 measures 17 amino acids from cysteine to phenylalanine. The only DNA kept is the CDR3, 51 bases in frame from the first base. Library generation was performed with PCR. The sequencer was an Illumina HiSeq 4000. Bulk TCR libraries were generated as previously described, with the TCR primers listed in Table S5 used. Total RNA was purified with the Qiagen AllPrep DNA/RNA kit. Before analysis, reads from multiple sequencing runs of the same library were pooled. As for how the authors treated the data: Reads were retained only if their TCR constant sequence matched exactly, and those retained reads were trimmed to 150 nt and grouped according to their 12-nt molecular barcodes. Reads within each barcode group were sub-clustered using a 15% Levenshtein threshold, and quality-weighted consensus sequences were constructed for each RNA molecule. Non-functional sequences were discarded, and so were lower-count sequences lying one edit away from another sequence. Barcode sub-clusters with fewer than 20% of the maximum read count were removed, based on fitting two negative binomial distributions. The raw public data were reprocessed by TCRdb itself: fastp quality trimming at Q25, MiXCR clonotype calling, in-frame beta chains only. For every CDR3 protein sequence, its rows merge into one entry that carries the most common genes and DNA. TCRdb assigned the V and J calls; the authors' analysis was not used. The sample data list under 650,000 distinct CDR3 sequences, and approximately 20% of these were observed just once. The leading ten clones occupy about 0.9% of the sample.

Libraries of naive CD8 T cells were built from anywhere between about 17,000 and 1,000,000 sorted cells, with 10%, 30% or 50% of the purified RNA used. Naive CD8 T cells, defined as CD8+CD4-CCR7+CD45RA+, were FACS-sorted into RLT Plus buffer on a BD FACSAria II. To test detection sensitivity, Jurkat RNA equal to around nine TCR copies was added to samples of about 18,000-1,100,000 naive CD8 T cells. Enrichment of CD8 T cells was done with RosetteSep CD8+ T Cell Enrichment Cocktail plus Ficoll-Paque, and ACK red cell lysis came afterward. This clonotype originated in a human donor in good health. Some libraries in this study had Jurkat cell RNA spiked in. This chain joins TRBV27 to TRBJ2-2, with 9 central nucleotides matching TRBD1. Sequenced: naive CD8+ T cells from blood, with Jurkat cell RNA spiked in. Explained via the paper, the cell subset or site label denotes: FACS-sorted CD8+CD4-CCR7+CD45RA+ naive T cells. For the CDR3, the sequence is CASSLQEQDRGTGELFF. At the DNA level, the sequence is TGTGCCAGCAGTTTGCAGGAACAGGACAGGGGCACCGGGGAGCTGTTTTTT.